Sequencing of this T cell receptor (beta chain) was carried out in a study of blood T cell repertoires in COVID-19. CDR3 length: 13 residues. V lost 4 bases and J 1 base, leaving 9 bases between the germline ends. Germline V gives CDR1 SGHRS, CDR2 YFSETQ. TCRdb's table, derived via immunoSEQ multiplex PCR, lists solely in-frame clones and lacks some. The sample shows more than 25,000 clones, 70% to 90% of them seen only once. The specimen sequenced was peripheral blood. The chain is built from TRBV5-1 and TRBJ2-7; D perhaps matches TRBD1 (6 bases). This receptor was obtained from a woman of 80 years or more with COVID-19, enrolled during active disease. CDR3 coding DNA: TGCGCCAGCAGCCAAACAGGGTCCTACGAGCAGTACTTC. Translation: CASSQTGSYEQYF.